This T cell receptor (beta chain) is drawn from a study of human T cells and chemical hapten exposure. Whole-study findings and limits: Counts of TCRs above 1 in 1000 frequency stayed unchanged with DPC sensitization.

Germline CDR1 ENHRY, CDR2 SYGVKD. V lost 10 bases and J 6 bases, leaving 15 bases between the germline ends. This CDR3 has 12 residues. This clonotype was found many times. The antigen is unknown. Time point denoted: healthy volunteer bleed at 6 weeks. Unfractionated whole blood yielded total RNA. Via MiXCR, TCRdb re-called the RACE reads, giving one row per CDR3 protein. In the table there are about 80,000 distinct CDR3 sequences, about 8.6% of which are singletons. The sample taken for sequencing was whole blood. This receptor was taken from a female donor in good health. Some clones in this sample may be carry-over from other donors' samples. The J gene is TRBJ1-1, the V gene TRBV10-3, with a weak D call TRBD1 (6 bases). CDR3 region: CATWGGRAEAFF. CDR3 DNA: TGTGCCACCTGGGGGGGCCGCGCTGAAGCTTTCTTT.